One T cell receptor (beta chain) is described in this entry. Time point indicated: cycle 4 day 1 (C4D1), after more than 5 weeks of nivolumab. Every one of the patients relapsed after autologous stem cell transplantation (brentuximab vedotin exposure was variable). The entry originates in a study of PD-1 blockade in classical Hodgkin lymphoma. This CDR3 has 13 residues. Germline-derived CDR1 and CDR2 are LGHNA and YNFKEQ. V lost 0 bases and J lost 3, with 2 bases in between. The method was immunoSEQ multiplex PCR; TCRdb's version includes in-frame clones alone and lacks a portion of them. The data contain 30,000 to 50,000 clones, 77% of them singletons.

The sample was peripheral blood mononuclear cells (PBMCs), taken before the fourth cycle of nivolumab. V usage is TRBV4-2 and J usage is TRBJ2-2, with D unresolved. This receptor was obtained from a human donor with classical Hodgkin lymphoma. CDR3 sequence reads: CASSQEYTGELFF. The DNA for the CDR3 is TGTGCCAGCAGCCAAGAATACACCGGGGAGCTGTTTTTT.